The 10 T cell receptor beta chains below come from one sample, sequenced in a study of molecular identifiers for immune sequencing clone quantification. From the PCR reads, TCRdb called clonotypes with MiXCR, one entry per CDR3 protein. The repertoire consists of just over 95,000 distinct CDR3 sequences, with 20% to 25% occurring once and the leading ten covering more than 0.8%. What was sequenced was naive CD8+ T cells from blood, with Jurkat cell RNA spiked in. The subset was: FACS-sorted CD8+CD4-CCR7+CD45RA+ naive T cells. The receptors were sampled from a human donor in good health. Some libraries in this study had Jurkat cell RNA spiked in.

Comment on this clonotype: A much bigger clone sits one base away, suggesting this may be a read error. This chain uses TRBV4-3 with TRBJ2-7; no clear D gene. The V end was cut by 0 bases, the J end by 4 bases, with 7 bases between. The CDR3 contains 13 residues. Germline CDR1 LGHNA, CDR2 YSLEER. The CDR3 DNA reads TGCGCCAGCAGCCAAGAGGTGACGTACGAGCAGTACTTC. Its translation is CASSQEVTYEQYF.

This clonotype is a singleton in its sample. Since a much larger clone is just one base distant, this may be a read error. This chain links TRBV7-9 with TRBJ2-7; 7 bases are a match to TRBD2. After removal of 5 bases from V and 3 bases from J, the junction contained 7 bases not matched to a gene. This CDR3 is 14 amino acids long. In germline, CDR1 is SEHNR, CDR2 FQNEAQ (reference sequence). The CDR3 DNA reads TGTGCCAGCAGCGGTACTAGCGCGCTCTACGAGCAGTACTTC. Translated: CASSGTSALYEQYF. Full variable domain (outside the CDR3, taken from reference TRBV7-9 and TRBJ2-7): DTGVSQNPRHKITKRGQNVTFRCDPISEHNRLYWYRQTLGQGPEFLTYFQNEAQLEKSRLLSDRFSAERPKGSFSTLEIQRTEQGDSAMYLCASSGTSALYEQYFGPGTRLTVT.

This clonotype was observed at least ten times. The rearrangement links TRBV28 to TRBJ2-3; 14 bases line up with TRBD2. Germline lookup yields CDR1 MDHEN and CDR2 SYDVKM. Trimming cost V 5 bases and J 11 bases; bases outside gene matches: 9. The CDR3 is 15 residues long. DNA of the CDR3: TGTGCCAGCAGTCTCAGAGGACTAGCGGGAGGAGGGCAGTATTTT. This codes for CASSLRGLAGGGQYF.

CDR3 loop: CASSQDQGASEQYF. The CDR3 DNA sequence: TGCGCCAGCAGCCAAGATCAAGGGGCCTCAGAGCAGTACTTC. The chain is built from TRBV4-3 and TRBJ2-7; perhaps TRBD1 as D (5 bases). CDR3 length: 14 amino acids. V dropped 0 bases and J dropped 7 bases, with 13 bases sitting between them. CDR1 and CDR2 (germline): LGHNA, YSLEER.

This clonotype was seen repeatedly, ten times or more. The V and J genes are TRBV7-8 and TRBJ2-1; a possible D gene is TRBD1 (6 bases). Germline lookup yields CDR1 SGHVS and CDR2 FQNEAQ. The CDR3 totals 14 residues. V gave up 2 bases and J gave up 4 bases, with 9 bases separating them. In DNA, the CDR3 is TGTGCCAGCAGCTTAACCACAGGGTACAATGAGCAGTTCTTC. Residues: CASSLTTGYNEQFF.

Many counts were recorded for this clonotype. The chain has TRBV19 and TRBJ1-2; a weak D match, TRBD1 (6 bases). CDR3 length: 14 amino acids. The germline gives CDR1 LNHDA, CDR2 SQIVND (reference sequence). V was pared by 3 bases and J by 5 bases, with 13 bases between. CDR3 amino acids: CASSIEGVWYGYTF. CDR3 coding DNA: TGTGCCAGTAGTATCGAGGGGGTATGGTATGGCTACACCTTC. The full variable domain, with the rest looked up from reference TRBV19 and TRBJ1-2, is DGGITQSPKYLFRKEGQNVTLSCEQNLNHDAMYWYRQDPGQGLRLIYYSQIVNDFQKGDIAEGYSVSREKKESFPLTVTSAQKNPTAFYLCASSIEGVWYGYTFGSGTRLTVV.

This clonotype was seen repeatedly, ten times or more. The CDR3 bases are TGTGCCAGCAGCCGAGGGACAGGGGGCTTTCAGCCCCAGCATTTT. Translation: CASSRGTGGFQPQHF. The J gene is TRBJ1-5, the V gene TRBV12-3 or TRBV12-4; 12 nucleotides align to TRBD1. V was clipped by 6 bases and J by 6 bases; unmatched bases: 6. This CDR3 has 15 amino acids.

A remark on this clonotype: One base away lies a much larger clone, so this may be a sequencing read error. The CDR3 loop is CASSTGTGGQNTVAFF. The CDR3 DNA is TGTGCCAGCAGTACCGGGACAGGGGGCCAGAACACTGTAGCTTTCTTT. The chain is built from TRBV6-5 and TRBJ1-1; 12 bases match TRBD1. Germline V CDR1 and CDR2: MNHEY, SVGAGI. The CDR3 is 16 residues long.

A word on this clonotype: Since a much larger clone is just one base distant, this may be a read error. This chain joins TRBV5-3 and TRBJ1-1, with 7 bases matching TRBD1. TRBV5-3 falls under the ORF class, with uncertain function. With V trimmed by 8 bases and J by 10 bases, 17 bases remained unmatched. This CDR3 is built from 14 residues. Here the CDR3 reads CASSLRDSLLGAFF. The CDR3 DNA reads TGTGCCAGCAGCCTCCGGGACAGCCTCTTAGGAGCTTTCTTT.

This clonotype was recorded many times. The chain is built from TRBV16 and TRBJ2-5, with D hard to call. V was pared by 0 bases and J by 5 bases, with 4 bases between. Germline V lookup: CDR1 KGHSY, CDR2 FQNENV. CDR3 length: 12 amino acids. The CDR3 DNA is TGTGCCAGCAGCCAATCCATGGAGACCCAGTACTTC. Its protein product is CASSQSMETQYF. The entire variable domain, with the rest obtained from reference TRBV16 and TRBJ2-5, is as follows: GEEVAQTPKHLVRGEGQKAKLYCAPIKGHSYVFWYQQVLKNEFKFLISFQNENVFDETGMPKERFSAKCLPNSPCSLEIQATKLEDSAVYFCASSQSMETQYFGPGTRLLVL.